This T cell receptor (beta chain) comes out of a study of molecular identifiers for immune sequencing clone quantification. Study background: Four portions were sequenced after RNA from approximately 22,000 or 94,000 naive CD8 cells was split five ways in replicates. Whole-study findings and limits: More than 800,000 naive cells reportedly did not prevent detection of spiked Jurkat TCR RNA from one cell.

This clonotype appeared many times. Its specificity is not known. Germline CDR1 is SEHNR and CDR2 is FQNEAQ (reference sequence). V was pared by 1 base and J by 7 bases, with 8 bases between. The CDR3 extends over 13 amino acids. From the PCR reads, TCRdb called clonotypes with MiXCR, one entry per CDR3 protein. The data hold 50,000 or so distinct CDR3 sequences, with 20% to 25% observed a single time. The receptor was derived from a human donor in good health. Some libraries in this study had Jurkat cell RNA spiked in. Specimen: naive CD8+ T cells from blood, with Jurkat cell RNA spiked in. Subset of the sample: FACS-sorted CD8+CD4-CCR7+CD45RA+ naive T cells. J is TRBJ1-5 and V is TRBV7-9, with D unclear. The CDR3 loop reads CASSLDGEQPQHF. CDR3 nucleotides: TGTGCCAGCAGCTTAGATGGGGAACAGCCCCAGCATTTT.